These 28 T cell receptor beta chains were sequenced from one sample in a study of blood T cell repertoires in COVID-19. The table came from immunoSEQ multiplex PCR; TCRdb's copy has only in-frame clones and leaves some out. The sample includes 180,000 or so clones, 80% to 90% of them seen just once. Source material: peripheral blood. These receptors were taken from a man aged 55-75 years with acute or convalescent COVID-19.

The chain is built from TRBV5-1 and TRBJ1-2; D ambiguous. The germline V gene has CDR1 SGHRS and CDR2 YFSETQ. This CDR3 has 16 residues. The V end lost 4 bases, the J end lost 2 bases, and 18 bases lay between the germline ends. CDR3 nucleotides: TGCGCCAGCAGCCCCCAACACGCGGAGGCAAACTATGGCTACACCTTC. As protein: CASSPQHAEANYGYTF.

This chain joins TRBV11-2 and TRBJ2-1, with 11 bases that match TRBD1. V was pared by 3 bases and J by 4 bases, with 2 bases of the junction left unmatched. CDR1 is SGHAT, CDR2 FQNNGV, per germline. CDR3 length: 15 amino acids. The chain's CDR3 is CASSFGTGGYNEQFF. CDR3 in DNA: TGTGCCAGCAGCTTCGGGACAGGGGGGTACAATGAGCAGTTCTTC. The full variable domain, with the rest looked up from reference TRBV11-2 and TRBJ2-1, is EAGVAQSPRYKIIEKRQSVAFWCNPISGHATLYWYQQILGQGPKLLIQFQNNGVVDDSQLPKDRFSAERLKGVDSTLKIQPAKLEDSAVYLCASSFGTGGYNEQFFGPGTRLTVL.

J is TRBJ2-1 and V is TRBV5-1; TRBD2 matches at 8 bases. With V trimmed by 3 bases and J by 3 bases, 14 bases remained unmatched. The CDR3 consists of 18 residues. Germline V CDR1 and CDR2: SGHRS, YFSETQ. This CDR3 reads CASSSFTSGGGGYNEQFF. The DNA of the CDR3 is TGCGCCAGCAGCTCATTTACTAGCGGAGGAGGAGGCTACAATGAGCAGTTCTTC.

The genes are TRBV9 and TRBJ1-1; perhaps TRBD1 as D (5 bases). The CDR3 has 17 amino acids. The V and J ends lost 0 bases and 4 bases respectively, with 19 bases between them. Germline values: CDR1 SGDLS, CDR2 YYNGEE. CDR3 protein: CASSVAYGTGLGTEAFF. As DNA, the CDR3 is TGTGCCAGCAGCGTAGCCTACGGAACAGGTTTGGGCACTGAAGCTTTCTTT.

The gene calls are TRBV6-5 and TRBJ2-2; TRBD2 agrees at 10 bases. The CDR3 is 15 residues long. Germline values: CDR1 MNHEY, CDR2 SVGAGI. The V gene end was trimmed by 5 bases and the J gene end by 4 bases; junction bases not matched to a gene: 4. For the CDR3, the DNA is TGTGCCAGCAGTAGCGGGAGGGCCCGCACCGGGGAGCTGTTTTTT. The encoded protein is CASSSGRARTGELFF.

This clone was found once. V and J are TRBV29-1 and TRBJ2-1, with 7 bases fitting TRBD1. The CDR3 spans 14 residues. From germline, CDR1 is SQVTM and CDR2 ANQGSEA. V gave up 5 bases and J gave up 5 bases; unmatched junction bases: 9. In DNA form, the CDR3 reads TGCAGCGTTTCCCCGACAGGGCAAGACAATGAGCAGTTCTTC. Translating gives CSVSPTGQDNEQFF.

This chain joins TRBV10-3 and TRBJ1-1; D gene uncertain. The germline gives CDR1 ENHRY, CDR2 SYGVKD. V lost 0 bases and J 5 bases, leaving 16 bases between the germline ends. The CDR3 runs to 16 residues. Written as DNA, the CDR3 is TGTGCCATCAGTGAGTCACACAGCTCCTCGTGGACTGAAGCTTTCTTT. The encoded protein is CAISESHSSSWTEAFF.

CDR3 residues: CASSLIGGRNTGELFF. In DNA form, the CDR3 reads TGTGCCAGCAGCTTAATAGGGGGCCGGAACACCGGGGAGCTGTTTTTT. The J gene is TRBJ2-2, the V gene TRBV7-3; 7 nucleotides line up with TRBD1. This CDR3 comprises 16 residues. The ends lost 1 base at V and 1 base at J; junction bases unmatched: 3. Germline V gene data show CDR1 as SGHTA and CDR2 as FQGTGA. The full variable domain, with the rest looked up from reference TRBV7-3 and TRBJ2-2, is GAGVSQTPSNKVTEKGKYVELRCDPISGHTALYWYRQSLGQGPEFLIYFQGTGAADDSGLPNDRFFAVRPEGSVSTLKIQRTERGDSAVYLCASSLIGGRNTGELFFGEGSRLTVL.

The rearrangement links TRBV11-2 to TRBJ1-4; the D is unclear. This CDR3 comprises 12 residues. Germline V gene data show CDR1 as SGHAT and CDR2 as FQNNGV. Trimming removed 3 bases from V and 8 bases from J, with 7 bases in between. DNA of the CDR3: TGTGCCAGCAGCTTTCAGGTCGAAAAACTGTTTTTT. It codes for CASSFQVEKLFF.

The sample holds a few counts of this clone. This chain connects TRBV6-5 to TRBJ1-2, with 7 bases lining up with TRBD1. There are 13 residues in the CDR3. CDR1 is MNHEY and CDR2 is SVGAGI in the germline V gene. The J segment lost 6 bases and the V segment lost 10 bases, leaving 11 bases of the junction unmatched. The chain's CDR3 is CATRETGYNGYTF. The CDR3 DNA reads TGTGCCACCCGGGAGACAGGGTATAATGGCTACACCTTC.

The genes are TRBV13 and TRBJ1-1; no firm D call. Germline CDR1 is PRHDT and CDR2 is FYEKMQ (reference sequence). The CDR3 loop spans 11 amino acids. V was trimmed by 3 bases and J by 7 bases, leaving 6 bases between them. The CDR3 sequence is CASSFRNEAFF. The CDR3 DNA reads as TGTGCCAGCAGCTTTAGAAATGAAGCTTTCTTT.

This sequence joins TRBV7-9 and TRBJ2-5; the match to TRBD1 covers 7 bases. CDR1 is SEHNR and CDR2 is FQNEAQ in the germline V gene (reference sequence). J gave up 4 bases and V 11 bases, and 10 bases lay outside the gene matches. This CDR3 region has 13 residues. CDR3 bases: TGTGCCGGCGGAGACAGGGACGGAGAGACCCAGTACTTC. It translates to CAGGDRDGETQYF.

DNA of the CDR3: TGTGCCAGCGACCCGGGGAGGGGTGGCACAGATACGCAGTATTTT. This encodes CASDPGRGGTDTQYF. The rearrangement joins TRBV28 to TRBJ2-3; 7 nucleotides agree with TRBD2. This CDR3 spans 15 amino acids. J gave up 1 base and V 8 bases, and 9 bases lay outside the gene matches. Germline values: CDR1 MDHEN, CDR2 SYDVKM. Variable domain in full (rest from reference TRBV28 and TRBJ2-3): DVKVTQSSRYLVKRTGEKVFLECVQDMDHENMFWYRQDPGLGLRLIYFSYDVKMKEKGDIPEGYSVSREKKERFSLILESASTNQTSMYLCASDPGRGGTDTQYFGPGTRLTVL.

The chain has TRBV5-1 and TRBJ2-1, with no clear D. This CDR3 is built from 15 residues. Germline CDR1 SGHRS, CDR2 YFSETQ. The V end was cut by 0 bases, the J end by 3 bases, with 10 bases between. The CDR3 DNA reads TGCGCCAGCAGCTTGGGAAGCGTCGACTACAATGAGCAGTTCTTC. Residues: CASSLGSVDYNEQFF.

The chain is built from TRBV28 and TRBJ1-1, with D uncertain. The CDR3 length is 14 residues. V was shortened by 5 bases and J by 5 bases, with 15 bases between the two germline ends. Germline values: CDR1 MDHEN, CDR2 SYDVKM. For the CDR3, the DNA is TGTGCCAGCAGTCCTCAAGGGAGAGGGACTGAAGCTTTCTTT. Translating gives CASSPQGRGTEAFF.

This chain uses TRBV3-1 (or the pseudogene TRBV3-2) with TRBJ2-1; 14 bases line up with TRBD2. V shed 1 base, J shed 10 bases, and the junction held 12 bases outside the gene matches. Germline CDR1 is LGHDT and CDR2 is YNNKEL (reference sequence). The CDR3 is 18 residues long. Here the CDR3 reads CASSQAHRGLAGVREQFF. The CDR3 bases are TGTGCCAGCAGCCAAGCCCACAGGGGACTAGCGGGAGTAAGGGAGCAGTTCTTC.

This clone was seen once. The chain carries TRBV19 and TRBJ2-2; no clear D. The CDR3 has 15 residues. The germline gives CDR1 LNHDA, CDR2 SQIVND (reference sequence). The germline V and J ends were trimmed by 5 bases and 0 bases, with 10 bases remaining between them. The CDR3 DNA is TGTGCCAGTAGTCAATCCATCACGAACACCGGGGAGCTGTTTTTT. Its protein is CASSQSITNTGELFF.

The genes are TRBV28 and TRBJ2-7, with D maybe TRBD2 (6 bases). Trimming took 10 bases from V and 6 from J, leaving 19 bases between them. CDR3 length: 13 residues. Germline V gene sequence: CDR1 MDHEN, CDR2 SYDVKM. CDR3 DNA: TGTGCCATCACGTCACGGGGGTTTGGCGAGCAGTACTTC. Translation gives CAITSRGFGEQYF.

This chain connects TRBV29-1 to TRBJ2-5, with unresolved D. The CDR3 is 12 residues long. V lost 6 bases, J lost 2 bases, and 10 bases lay in between. Germline CDR1 SQVTM, CDR2 ANQGSEA. Written as DNA, the CDR3 is TGCAGCGTCCGTCCCCAGCAAGAGACCCAGTACTTC. It is translated as CSVRPQQETQYF.

The chain joins TRBV13 to TRBJ1-2; D is uncertain. CDR1 is PRHDT and CDR2 is FYEKMQ in the germline V gene (reference sequence). Trimming cost V 3 bases and J 4 bases, with 6 bases left between them. The CDR3 spans 12 residues. CDR3 sequence reads: CASSFGPYGYTF. CDR3 nucleotide sequence: TGTGCCAGCAGCTTTGGCCCCTATGGCTACACCTTC.

The J gene is TRBJ1-1, the V gene TRBV7-9; D not certain. CDR3 length equals 15 residues. From germline, CDR1 is SEHNR and CDR2 FQNEAQ (reference sequence). Trimming took 2 bases from V and 1 from J, leaving 11 bases between them. CDR3 amino acids: CASSLREVRNTEAFF. As DNA, the CDR3 is TGTGCCAGCAGCTTAAGGGAGGTTCGGAACACTGAAGCTTTCTTT. The full variable domain, rest sourced from reference TRBV7-9 and TRBJ1-1, is DTGVSQNPRHKITKRGQNVTFRCDPISEHNRLYWYRQTLGQGPEFLTYFQNEAQLEKSRLLSDRFSAERPKGSFSTLEIQRTEQGDSAMYLCASSLREVRNTEAFFGQGTRLTVV.

The chain combines TRBV5-1 with TRBJ1-1; the D is unclear. Germline CDR1 and CDR2: SGHRS and YFSETQ. The CDR3 runs 15 residues. V was shortened by 4 bases and J by 1 base, with 14 bases between the two germline ends. CDR3: CASSPRQPTNTEAFF. CDR3 DNA sequence: TGCGCCAGCAGCCCTCGACAACCAACGAACACTGAAGCTTTCTTT.

The rearrangement joins TRBV7-3 to TRBJ1-2; TRBD1 matches at 8 bases. The CDR3 totals 14 residues. The J segment lost 4 bases and the V segment lost 5 bases, leaving 6 bases of the junction unmatched. Germline V gene lookup returns CDR1 SGHTA and CDR2 FQGTGA. The CDR3 DNA is TGTGCCAGCAGCCCAGGGGGCAACGGCTATGGCTACACCTTC. This translates into CASSPGGNGYGYTF.

V and J are TRBV27 and TRBJ2-2, with 10 bases aligning to TRBD1. Germline V CDR1 and CDR2: MNHEY, SMNVEV (reference sequence). Germline trimming cut 5 bases from V and 1 base from J; bases unmatched to any gene: 4. There are 16 residues in the CDR3. CDR3 residues: CASSHRDRGNTGELFF. CDR3 DNA: TGTGCCAGCAGTCACAGGGACAGGGGGAACACCGGGGAGCTGTTTTTT.

The V gene is TRBV24-1, the J gene TRBJ2-5; 9 bases are shared with TRBD1. The CDR3 has 15 amino acids. Germline V lookup: CDR1 KGHDR, CDR2 SFDVKD. The ends lost 2 bases at V and 5 bases at J; junction bases unmatched: 5. The DNA of the CDR3 is TGTGCCACCAGTGATTGGACAGGGGTCGGTGAGACCCAGTACTTC. The encoded protein is CATSDWTGVGETQYF.

As concerns this clone: The identical CDR3 is also encoded by other nucleotide sequences in the sample. V is TRBV5-4 and J is TRBJ1-5; 8 bases agree with TRBD1. Germline-derived CDR1 and CDR2 are SGHNT and YYREEE (reference sequence). The CDR3 extends over 14 amino acids. Losses at the gene ends were 4 bases for V and 4 bases for J; bases not matched to a gene: 4. The CDR3 region has the DNA TGTGCCAGCAGCCTGGACAGGGAGAATCAGCCCCAGCATTTT. Translated: CASSLDRENQPQHF.

This clone has just a few counts. This chain links TRBV7-3 with TRBJ2-7; the match to TRBD1 covers 7 bases. V was clipped by 9 bases and J by 0 bases; unmatched bases: 2. This CDR3 contains 12 residues. CDR1 is SGHTA and CDR2 is FQGTGA in the germline V gene. For the CDR3, the DNA is TGTGCCAGAGGGACAGTCTCCTACGAGCAGTACTTC. Encoded protein: CARGTVSYEQYF.

This rearrangement joins TRBV6-5 to TRBJ1-1; 8 bases align to TRBD1. The CDR3 totals 15 residues. The V gene end was trimmed by 0 bases and the J gene end by 4 bases; junction bases not matched to a gene: 4. Germline values: CDR1 MNHEY, CDR2 SVGAGI. The chain's CDR3 is CASSYSSTGGTEAFF. CDR3 in DNA: TGTGCCAGCAGTTACTCGAGCACAGGGGGCACTGAAGCTTTCTTT.